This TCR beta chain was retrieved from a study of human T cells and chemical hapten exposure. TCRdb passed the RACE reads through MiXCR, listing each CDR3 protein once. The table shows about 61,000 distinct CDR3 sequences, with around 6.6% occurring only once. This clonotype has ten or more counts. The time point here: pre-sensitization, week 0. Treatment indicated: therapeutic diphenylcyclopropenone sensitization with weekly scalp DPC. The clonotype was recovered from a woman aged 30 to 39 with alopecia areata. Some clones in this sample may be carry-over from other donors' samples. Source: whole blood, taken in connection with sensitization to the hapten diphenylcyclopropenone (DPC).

The chain's CDR3 is CASSTATTNYGYTF. The CDR3 nucleotides are TGTGCCAGTAGTACAGCCACAACTAACTATGGCTACACCTTC. J is TRBJ1-2 and V is TRBV19; no definite D call. V shed 4 bases and J shed 0 bases, with 9 bases lying between them. The CDR3 consists of 14 residues. Germline V CDR1 and CDR2: LNHDA, SQIVND (reference sequence).